The 32 T cell receptor beta chains below come from one sample, sequenced in a study of CD8+CD57+ T cells in acquired aplastic anemia. The TCR beta profiling, which covered VDJ combination and CDR3 sequence, was carried out using genomic DNA as the template. TCRdb reprocessed the reads via MiXCR and lists one record per CDR3 protein. This table holds around 180,000 distinct CDR3 sequences, around 60% found once. Material for sequencing was sorted CD4+, CD8+, or CD8+CD57+ T cells (not recorded which) from PBMCs. Every receptor here comes from a human donor in good health.

The chain recombines TRBV4-1 with TRBJ2-5; 8 bases are shared with TRBD1. The CDR3 totals 15 residues. The V gene's germline CDR1 is MGHRA and CDR2 YSYEKL. V shed 0 bases and J 4 bases; nucleotides not matched to a gene: 4. The CDR3, as DNA: TGCGCCAGCAGCCAAGACGGACAGGGCGCAGAGACCCAGTACTTC. It encodes CASSQDGQGAETQYF.

CDR3 region: CASSKGSPHEQYF. CDR3 nucleotide sequence: TGTGCCAGTAGTAAGGGCAGCCCCCACGAGCAGTACTTC. The chain is built from TRBV19 and TRBJ2-7; D remains unclear. The V end was cut by 4 bases, the J end by 5 bases, with 12 bases between. Germline V gene data show CDR1 as LNHDA and CDR2 as SQIVND (reference sequence). The CDR3 extends over 13 amino acids.

This clonotype was recorded at least ten times. This chain uses TRBV10-1 with TRBJ1-5, with D possibly matching TRBD1 (6 bases). CDR3 length: 15 residues. The V gene's germline CDR1 is WNHNN and CDR2 SYGVQD (reference sequence). V lost 9 bases and J 0 bases, leaving 15 bases between the germline ends. The CDR3 protein is CASRRDTYSNQPQHF. CDR3 bases: TGCGCCAGTCGGCGGGACACCTATAGCAATCAGCCCCAGCATTTT.

This chain connects TRBV2 to TRBJ2-1; 10 bases agree with TRBD2. From germline, CDR1 is SNHLY and CDR2 FYNNEI. V was pared by 3 bases and J by 7 bases, with 9 bases of the junction left unmatched. There are 16 residues in the CDR3. This CDR3 is CASSEEGLAGVNEQFF. In nucleotides, the CDR3 is TGTGCCAGCAGTGAGGAGGGTCTAGCGGGAGTTAATGAGCAGTTCTTC.

This clonotype showed up many times. V gene TRBV3-2 combines with J gene TRBJ2-1. TRBV3-2 is designated a pseudogene. CDR3 length equals 16 residues. The CDR3 here is CASSQVRLKGNNEQFF. The CDR3 DNA sequence: TGTGCCAGCAGCCAAGTACGGCTCAAGGGTAACAATGAGCAGTTCTTC.

This clonotype was observed a few times. A single base separates this from a much larger clone, so it may be a read error. The chain carries TRBV19 and TRBJ1-2; D is ambiguous. The CDR3 totals 15 residues. Germline lookup yields CDR1 LNHDA and CDR2 SQIVND (reference sequence). In DNA, the CDR3 is TGTGCCAGTAGTATACAGCGGGGTAGTTTCTATGGCTACGCCTTC. Its translation: CASSIQRGSFYGYAF.

This clonotype was counted at least ten times. The chain employs TRBV4-1 and TRBJ2-5; D is possibly TRBD1 (6 bases). The CDR3 covers 15 residues. The V gene lost 0 bases and the J gene lost 4 bases, with 12 bases spanning the gap. CDR1 is MGHRA and CDR2 is YSYEKL in the germline V gene. The CDR3 protein is CASSQEGRGGETQYF. CDR3 nucleotides: TGCGCCAGCAGCCAAGAGGGGAGAGGGGGAGAGACCCAGTACTTC.

In regard to this clonotype: Lacking the conserved final phenylalanine or tryptophan, this CDR3 likely reflects a read error. The chain combines TRBV7-2 with TRBJ2-1; D not certain. This CDR3 region has 16 residues. The germline V gene encodes CDR1 SGHTA and CDR2 FQGNSA. V was trimmed by 1 base and J by 4 bases, leaving 14 bases between them. The CDR3 DNA reads TGTGCCAGCAGCTTAGTCTCTCTGAAACCTTACAATGAGCAGTTCTCC. The encoded protein is CASSLVSLKPYNEQFS.

As regards this clonotype: The junction does not match germline at one end; this may be a read error. The chain's CDR3 is CSARDPARDAYEQYF. The CDR3 bases are TGCAGTGCCAGAGATCCCGCCAGGGACGCCTACGAGCAGTACTTC. This chain joins TRBV20-1 and TRBJ2-7; D may be TRBD1 or TRBD2 (5 bases each). CDR1 and CDR2 from the germline V gene are DFQATT and SNEGSKA (reference sequence). The CDR3 spans 15 residues.

This clonotype occurred a few times. The gene calls are TRBV7-2 and TRBJ1-1, with D unclear. Germline V gene lookup returns CDR1 SGHTA and CDR2 FQGNSA. Trimming pared 5 bases from V and 9 bases from J, leaving 13 bases between. The CDR3 is made up of 12 amino acids. The CDR3 is CASSPWGEKAFF. For the CDR3, the DNA is TGTGCCAGCAGCCCCTGGGGTGAGAAAGCTTTCTTT.

This clonotype appeared a single time. The V and J genes are TRBV9 and TRBJ2-1; 8 nucleotides line up with TRBD1. The CDR3 is made up of 15 amino acids. Trimming removed 3 bases from V and 8 bases from J; junction bases left unmatched: 10. Germline assignment: CDR1 SGDLS and CDR2 YYNGEE. CDR3 DNA sequence: TGTGCCAGCAGCGCAAGAGACAGGGGATGGGATGAGCAGTTCTTC. Translation: CASSARDRGWDEQFF.

The chain is built from TRBV29-1 and TRBJ2-1, with a tentative D call TRBD2 (6 bases). V dropped 3 bases and J dropped 7 bases, with 13 bases sitting between them. Germline lookup yields CDR1 SQVTM and CDR2 ANQGSEA. The CDR3 has 13 amino acids. CDR3 amino acids: CSVDKGLRNEQFF. The CDR3 DNA is TGCAGCGTTGATAAGGGACTCCGTAATGAGCAGTTCTTC.

The table lists this clonotype with a few counts. The chain carries TRBV19 and TRBJ1-1; D not certain. The CDR3 has 13 amino acids. Germline CDR1 reads LNHDA; CDR2 reads SQIVND (reference sequence). With 7 bases removed from V and 2 bases from J, the gap between germline ends came to 11 bases. The CDR3 sequence: CASKLAGNTEAFF. The CDR3 nucleotides read TGTGCCAGTAAGTTGGCAGGTAACACTGAAGCTTTCTTT. Combining the CDR3 with reference TRBV19 and TRBJ1-1 gives the whole variable domain DGGITQSPKYLFRKEGQNVTLSCEQNLNHDAMYWYRQDPGQGLRLIYYSQIVNDFQKGDIAEGYSVSREKKESFPLTVTSAQKNPTAFYLCASKLAGNTEAFFGQGTRLTVV.

The genes are TRBV2 and TRBJ2-3; no firm D call. The CDR3 is made up of 16 amino acids. Germline loops: CDR1 SNHLY, CDR2 FYNNEI. The V and J ends lost 6 bases and 7 bases respectively, with 23 bases between them. This CDR3 is CASSGLGFSGTNTQYF. The CDR3 DNA reads TGTGCCAGCAGCGGGCTAGGGTTTAGTGGCACGAATACGCAGTATTTT.

V gene TRBV7-9 combines with J gene TRBJ1-1, with a tentative D call TRBD1 (5 bases). The CDR3 length is 13 residues. Trimming pared 5 bases from V and 8 bases from J, leaving 15 bases between. Looked up from germline, CDR1 is SEHNR and CDR2 is FQNEAQ (reference sequence). CDR3 residues: CASSRGAGREAFF. The CDR3 coding sequence is TGTGCCAGCAGCAGAGGGGCTGGCAGGGAAGCTTTCTTT.

The V call is TRBV5-6, the J call TRBJ2-7; unclear D gene. V dropped 1 base and J dropped 2 bases, with 13 bases sitting between them. Germline CDR1 is SGHDT and CDR2 is YYEEEE. This CDR3 is built from 15 residues. DNA of the CDR3: TGTGCCAGCAGCTTGAGTCCGGACCTAGCCTACGAGCAGTACTTC. Amino acids: CASSLSPDLAYEQYF.

V and J are TRBV2 and TRBJ2-3; 9 nucleotides agree with TRBD2. Looked up from germline, CDR1 is SNHLY and CDR2 is FYNNEI. The CDR3 runs 16 residues. The V and J ends lost 2 bases and 0 bases, in that order; junction bases with no gene match: 3. The CDR3 bases are TGTGCCAGCAGTGAACTTAGCGGGAGAAGCACAGATACGCAGTATTTT. Translating gives CASSELSGRSTDTQYF.

A note on this clonotype: Mismatch with germline at one junction end may stem from a read error. The chain has TRBV4-1 and TRBJ1-4; D possibly corresponds to TRBD1 (5 bases). Germline V gene lookup returns CDR1 MGHRA and CDR2 YSYEKL. The CDR3 covers 14 residues. CDR3 residues: CASSQGKGHEKLFF. Written as DNA, the CDR3 is TGTGCCAGCAGCCAAGGGAAAGGACACGAAAAACTGTTTTTT.

This clonotype was picked up a small number of times. V and J are TRBV30 and TRBJ2-7, with 10 bases identical to TRBD1. The junction had 5 bases not matched to a gene; V was cut back by 2 bases and J by 4 bases. The V gene's germline CDR1 is GTSNPN and CDR2 SVGIG (reference sequence). The CDR3 is 14 residues long. CDR3 residues: CAWSSGTGDYEQYF. CDR3 bases: TGTGCCTGGAGTTCCGGGACAGGGGATTACGAGCAGTACTTC.

The CDR3 DNA follows: TGTGCCAGCAGTGCCTCCGGACAGCTTAATGAAAAACTGTTTTTT. Protein sequence: CASSASGQLNEKLFF. J is TRBJ1-4 and V is TRBV2; possibly TRBD1 for D (6 bases). Germline lookup yields CDR1 SNHLY and CDR2 FYNNEI. CDR3 size: 15 residues. With 4 bases removed from V and 4 bases from J, the gap between germline ends came to 13 bases.

This clonotype came up a few times. Its ends do not fully match the called genes, so a read error is possible. V usage is TRBV5-1 and J usage is TRBJ2-3; 11 bases map to TRBD2. The CDR3 runs to 16 residues. Germline V gene data show CDR1 as SGHRS and CDR2 as YFSETQ. This chain's CDR3 is CASSLALAGGTDTQYF. DNA of the CDR3: TGTGCCAGCAGCTTAGCGCTAGCGGGAGGAACAGATACGCAGTATTTT.

The chain employs TRBV7-8 and TRBJ1-5; 10 bases align to TRBD1. V lost 6 bases to trimming and J lost 2 bases; unmatched junction nucleotides: 4. The CDR3 is made up of 15 amino acids. Germline CDR1 reads SGHVS; CDR2 reads FQNEAQ. CDR3 nucleotides: TGTGCCAGCAGTTCGGACAGGGGGGGCAATCAGCCCCAGCATTTT. Its translation is CASSSDRGGNQPQHF. The whole variable domain, remainder taken from reference TRBV7-8 and TRBJ1-5, is GAGVSQSPRYKVAKRGQDVALRCDPISGHVSLFWYQQALGQGPEFLTYFQNEAQLDKSGLPSDRFFAERPEGSVSTLKIQRTQQEDSAVYLCASSSDRGGNQPQHFGDGTRLSIL.

V gene TRBV7-9 combines with J gene TRBJ2-5; the match to TRBD2 covers 7 bases. V lost 5 bases to trimming and J lost 2 bases; unmatched junction nucleotides: 8. This CDR3 spans 15 amino acids. Germline assignment: CDR1 SEHNR and CDR2 FQNEAQ (reference sequence). Here the CDR3 DNA reads TGTGCCAGCAGCCCAAAAGGGCGGGGGCAAGAGACCCAGTACTTC. It translates to CASSPKGRGQETQYF.

The chain employs TRBV7-9 and TRBJ1-5, with unresolved D. Trimming pared 5 bases from V and 7 bases from J, leaving 9 bases between. The CDR3 is made up of 12 amino acids. The V gene's germline CDR1 is SEHNR and CDR2 FQNEAQ (reference sequence). The DNA for the CDR3 is TGTGCCAGCAGCCCTGGTAGGCAGCCCCAGCATTTT. Protein: CASSPGRQPQHF.

The V and J genes are TRBV20-1 and TRBJ1-1; TRBD1 aligns across 7 bases. The CDR3 has 12 residues. Germline V gene data show CDR1 as DFQATT and CDR2 as SNEGSKA (reference sequence). The junction had 5 bases not matched to a gene; V was cut back by 6 bases and J by 4 bases. CDR3 DNA sequence: TGCAGTGCCAGGGAGGGGGCCACTGAAGCTTTCTTT. It yields the protein CSAREGATEAFF.

A remark on this clonotype: The junction does not match germline at one end; this may be a read error. The rearrangement links TRBV7-9 to TRBJ1-2; 7 bases map to TRBD1. This CDR3 contains 13 residues. Germline CDR1 is SEHNR and CDR2 is FQNEAQ (reference sequence). In DNA form, the CDR3 reads TGTGCCAGCAGGTCCGGGACAGTCACCCGCTTTGCCTTC. It encodes CASRSGTVTRFAF.

The chain has TRBV4-3 and TRBJ2-7; 8 positions match TRBD1. V lost 4 bases and J lost 3; bases outside the gene matches: 2. Germline loops: CDR1 LGHNA, CDR2 YSLEER. The length of the CDR3 is 13 residues. CDR3 in amino acids: CASSPDRGYEQYF. Written as DNA, the CDR3 is TGCGCCAGCAGCCCAGACAGGGGCTACGAGCAGTACTTC.

The gene calls are TRBV12-3 or TRBV12-4 and TRBJ2-1; 9 bases match TRBD1. CDR3 length equals 15 residues. Germline trimming cut 6 bases from V and 5 bases from J; bases unmatched to any gene: 8. CDR3 region: CASSRGQGTNNEQFF. The CDR3 DNA reads TGTGCCAGCAGCCGTGGACAGGGGACGAACAATGAGCAGTTCTTC.

V usage is TRBV20-1 and J usage is TRBJ2-7; TRBD1 might be the D (6 bases). CDR1 is DFQATT and CDR2 is SNEGSKA in the germline V gene (reference sequence). The length of the CDR3 is 13 residues. V was shortened by 6 bases and J by 0 bases, with 12 bases between the two germline ends. CDR3 protein: CSATPDSSYEQYF. Written as DNA, the CDR3 is TGCAGTGCCACCCCGGACAGCTCCTACGAGCAGTACTTC.

Of note for this clonotype: At one boundary the junction diverges from the germline segment, which might be a read error. The V and J genes are TRBV6-5 and TRBJ2-7; perhaps TRBD1 as D (6 bases). This CDR3 is built from 17 residues. Per germline, CDR1 MNHEY and CDR2 SVGAGI. The CDR3 sequence: CASSYSTRGSSSYEQYF. CDR3 nucleotides: TGTGCCAGCAGCTACTCGACCAGGGGTTCTAGCTCCTACGAGCAGTACTTC.

This clonotype occurred many times. This chain links TRBV6-6 with TRBJ2-1; 10 bases map to TRBD2. The CDR3 spans 17 residues. Germline V gives CDR1 MNHNY, CDR2 SVGAGI (reference sequence). After removal of 3 bases from V and 2 bases from J, the junction contained 7 bases not matched to a gene. The CDR3 nucleotides read TGTGCCAGCAGTTATTCCGACACTAGCGGGGCCTACAATGAGCAGTTCTTC. This sequence encodes CASSYSDTSGAYNEQFF.

This clonotype has a single count. The chain uses TRBV2 and TRBJ2-1, with D possibly matching TRBD2 (5 bases). Between the trimmed V and J ends, which lost 6 bases and 10 bases, there was a span of 16 bases. The CDR3 consists of 13 residues. Germline assignment: CDR1 SNHLY and CDR2 FYNNEI. CDR3 in amino acids: CASSGVPVGEQFF. The CDR3 DNA follows: TGTGCCAGCAGCGGGGTTCCCGTGGGGGAGCAGTTCTTC.